Listed below are T cell receptor beta chains from one sample, sequenced in a study of blood T cell repertoires in COVID-19. Here immunoSEQ multiplex PCR was the method, and the copy in TCRdb shows in-frame clones only, minus some. The sample lists 150,000 to 160,000 clones; over 70% were seen once. Sequenced sample: peripheral blood. Receptors were obtained from a man aged 55 to 70 with acute or convalescent COVID-19. CDR3s include the opening cysteine and the closing phenylalanine or tryptophan. Each record gives: CDR3 DNA, CDR3 protein, D gene, clone size, J gene, V gene. The D gene is left open where the match is weak. Only some rows state a clone size, as once, few, many or a class for expanded clones.

CDR3nt: TGTGCCAGCAGTTTTCAGGGAACCGCCGGAAACACCATATATTTT
CDR3aa: CASSFQGTAGNTIYF
d_gene: NA
abundance: NA
j_gene: TRBJ1-3
v_gene: TRBV27

CDR3nt: TGTGCCAGCAGCAGGACAGGGGGCCCCTCTGGAAACACCATATATTTT
CDR3aa: CASSRTGGPSGNTIYF
d_gene: TRBD1
abundance: NA
j_gene: TRBJ1-3
v_gene: TRBV5-6

CDR3nt: TGTGCCAGCTCACAGAACCGGGGACAGGGGCCTTCGAGCTCTGGAAACACCATATATTTT
CDR3aa: CASSQNRGQGPSSSGNTIYF
d_gene: TRBD1
abundance: NA
j_gene: TRBJ1-3
v_gene: TRBV18

CDR3nt: TGTGCCAGCAGCCGACAGGGTACCGGGGAGCTGTTTTTT
CDR3aa: CASSRQGTGELFF
d_gene: TRBD1
abundance: NA
j_gene: TRBJ2-2
v_gene: TRBV5-4

CDR3nt: TGTGCCAGCAGTTTAGGACTAGCGGGCCAGTACTTC
CDR3aa: CASSLGLAGQYF
d_gene: TRBD2
abundance: NA
j_gene: TRBJ2-5
v_gene: TRBV28

CDR3nt: TGTGCCAGCAGCCAAGAAGGACTAGCGGGGAGCTCCTACGAGCAGTACTTC
CDR3aa: CASSQEGLAGSSYEQYF
d_gene: TRBD2
abundance: NA
j_gene: TRBJ2-7
v_gene: TRBV4-2

CDR3nt: TGTGCCAGCAGCAAGACTAGCGGGGGGAAGTCCTACGAGCAGTACTTC
CDR3aa: CASSKTSGGKSYEQYF
d_gene: NA
abundance: NA
j_gene: TRBJ2-7
v_gene: TRBV21-1

CDR3nt: TGTGCCAGCAGTACCCAGGGTGGCGCGGGGTATAATTCACCCCTCCACTTT
CDR3aa: CASSTQGGAGYNSPLHF
d_gene: NA
abundance: few
j_gene: TRBJ1-6
v_gene: TRBV7-6

CDR3nt: TGTGCCATCAGTGAGATCCAGGGGAGGAACACTGAAGCTTTCTTT
CDR3aa: CAISEIQGRNTEAFF
d_gene: NA
abundance: NA
j_gene: TRBJ1-1
v_gene: TRBV10-3

CDR3nt: TGTGCCAGCAGCCTCTATCGGGGGACAGATACGCAGTATTTT
CDR3aa: CASSLYRGTDTQYF
d_gene: NA
abundance: few
j_gene: TRBJ2-3
v_gene: TRBV7-9

CDR3nt: TGTGCCAGCAGCCTCCTAGGGGGGGGAGGCCAAGAGACCCAGTACTTC
CDR3aa: CASSLLGGGGQETQYF
d_gene: NA
abundance: NA
j_gene: TRBJ2-5
v_gene: TRBV7-7

CDR3nt: TGCGCCAGCAGCCTGGGGGAACAGGGATCGATCTCTGGAAACACCATATATTTT
CDR3aa: CASSLGEQGSISGNTIYF
d_gene: NA
abundance: NA
j_gene: TRBJ1-3
v_gene: TRBV5-1

CDR3nt: TGCGCCAGCAGCCGGGGACAGGGGTCCTACAATGAGCAGTTCTTC
CDR3aa: CASSRGQGSYNEQFF
d_gene: TRBD1
abundance: NA
j_gene: TRBJ2-1
v_gene: TRBV4-1

CDR3nt: TGTGCCAGCAGCCTAGTCCCGGGACAGGGACCAAGTGGAGCTTTCTTT
CDR3aa: CASSLVPGQGPSGAFF
d_gene: TRBD1
abundance: few
j_gene: TRBJ1-1
v_gene: TRBV14

CDR3nt: TGTGCCAGTAGTATGACGGGAGCCGGGGGGTTGGAGACCCAGTACTTC
CDR3aa: CASSMTGAGGLETQYF
d_gene: TRBD2
abundance: few
j_gene: TRBJ2-5
v_gene: TRBV19

CDR3nt: TGTGCCAGCCATGAAACAGGACAGAACTATGGCTACACCTTC
CDR3aa: CASHETGQNYGYTF
d_gene: NA
abundance: NA
j_gene: TRBJ1-2
v_gene: TRBV28

CDR3nt: TGTGCCAGCAGCTTTTACAGGGTCGGGGTCTATCAGCCCCAGCATTTT
CDR3aa: CASSFYRVGVYQPQHF
d_gene: NA
abundance: NA
j_gene: TRBJ1-5
v_gene: TRBV5-6

CDR3nt: TGTGCCAGCAGTTATGGGACTAGCGGGAACTACGAGCAGTACTTC
CDR3aa: CASSYGTSGNYEQYF
d_gene: TRBD2
abundance: NA
j_gene: TRBJ2-7
v_gene: TRBV27

CDR3nt: TGTGCCAGCAGCTTAGCGGACAGGGGGAATGAGCAGTTCTTC
CDR3aa: CASSLADRGNEQFF
d_gene: TRBD1
abundance: NA
j_gene: TRBJ2-1
v_gene: TRBV7-8